This T cell receptor (beta chain) is drawn from a study of blood T cell repertoires in COVID-19. In the original workflow: Quantification of nucleated cells was approximated via reference gene primer amplification. Profiled with immunoSEQ multiplex PCR; TCRdb holds only in-frame clones, not every one. For V, J and clone size, that table is used; D and trimming come from the DNA. The data contain 35,000 to 45,000 clones, around nine tenths of them singletons. The CDR3 has 15 residues. V was clipped by 1 base and J by 6 bases, with 13 bases between them. The germline CDR1 and CDR2 sequences are SGHRS and YFSETQ.

This clonotype was obtained from an older man with acute or convalescent COVID-19. The V and J genes are TRBV5-1 and TRBJ2-2; D not resolved. Specimen: peripheral blood. CDR3 coding DNA: TGCGCCAGCAGCTTGTTTGCTGCGCACGCCGGGGAGCTGTTTTTT. It codes for CASSLFAAHAGELFF.